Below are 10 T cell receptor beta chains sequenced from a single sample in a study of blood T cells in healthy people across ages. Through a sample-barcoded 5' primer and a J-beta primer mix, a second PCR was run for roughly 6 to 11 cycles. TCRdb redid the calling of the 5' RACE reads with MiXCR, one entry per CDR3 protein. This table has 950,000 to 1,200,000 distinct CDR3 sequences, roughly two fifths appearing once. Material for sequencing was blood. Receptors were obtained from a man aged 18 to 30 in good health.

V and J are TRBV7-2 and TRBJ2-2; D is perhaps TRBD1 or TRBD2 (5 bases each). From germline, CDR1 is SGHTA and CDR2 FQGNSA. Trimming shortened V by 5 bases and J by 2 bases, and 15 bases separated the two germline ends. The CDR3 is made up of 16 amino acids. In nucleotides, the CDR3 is TGTGCCAGCAGCACTAGTGTACAGGCAAACACCGGGGAGCTGTTTTTT. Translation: CASSTSVQANTGELFF.

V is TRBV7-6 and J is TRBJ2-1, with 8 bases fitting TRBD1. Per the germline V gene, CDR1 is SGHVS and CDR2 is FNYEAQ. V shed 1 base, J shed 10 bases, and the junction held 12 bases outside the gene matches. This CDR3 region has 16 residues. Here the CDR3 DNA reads TGTGCCAGCAGCTTAGGTCTGAGGACAGGGCTCGGCGAGCAGTTCTTC. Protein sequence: CASSLGLRTGLGEQFF.

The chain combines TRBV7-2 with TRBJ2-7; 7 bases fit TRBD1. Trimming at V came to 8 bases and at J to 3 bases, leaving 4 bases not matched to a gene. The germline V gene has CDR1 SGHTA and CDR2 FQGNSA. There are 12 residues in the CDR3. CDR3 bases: TGTGCCAGCCAGGGACAGATCTACGAGCAGTACTTC. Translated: CASQGQIYEQYF.

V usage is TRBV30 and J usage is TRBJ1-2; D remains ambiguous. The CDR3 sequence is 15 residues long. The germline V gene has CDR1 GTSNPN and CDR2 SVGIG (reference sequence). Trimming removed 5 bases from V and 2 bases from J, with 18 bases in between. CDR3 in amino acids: CAWAAYRGSNYGYTF. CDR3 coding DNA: TGTGCCTGGGCTGCCTACAGAGGGTCAAACTATGGCTACACCTTC.

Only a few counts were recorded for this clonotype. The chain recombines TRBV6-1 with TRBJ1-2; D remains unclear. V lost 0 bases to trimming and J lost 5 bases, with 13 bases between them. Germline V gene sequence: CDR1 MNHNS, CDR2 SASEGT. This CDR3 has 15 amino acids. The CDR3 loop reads CASSEAMGKGYGYTF. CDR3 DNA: TGTGCCAGCAGTGAAGCCATGGGCAAAGGGTATGGCTACACCTTC.

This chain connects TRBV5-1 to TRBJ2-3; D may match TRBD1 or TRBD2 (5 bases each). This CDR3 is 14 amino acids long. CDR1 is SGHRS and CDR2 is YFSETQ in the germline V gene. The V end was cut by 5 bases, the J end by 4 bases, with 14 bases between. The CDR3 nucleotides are TGCGCCAGCAGGGCCGGGACCTCCGCAGATACGCAGTATTTT. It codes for CASRAGTSADTQYF.

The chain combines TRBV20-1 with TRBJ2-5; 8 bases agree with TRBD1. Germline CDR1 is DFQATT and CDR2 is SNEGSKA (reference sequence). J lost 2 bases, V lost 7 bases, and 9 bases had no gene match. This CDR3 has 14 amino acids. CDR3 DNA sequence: TGCAGTGTCCTACAGGGGGTTGGGCAAGAGACCCAGTACTTC. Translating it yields CSVLQGVGQETQYF.

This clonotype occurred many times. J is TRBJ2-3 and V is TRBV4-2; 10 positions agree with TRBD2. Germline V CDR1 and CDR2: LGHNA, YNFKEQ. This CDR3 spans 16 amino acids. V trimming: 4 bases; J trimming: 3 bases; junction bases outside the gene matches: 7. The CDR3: CASSPAGTSDTDTQYF. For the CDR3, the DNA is TGTGCCAGCAGCCCAGCCGGGACTAGCGATACAGATACGCAGTATTTT.

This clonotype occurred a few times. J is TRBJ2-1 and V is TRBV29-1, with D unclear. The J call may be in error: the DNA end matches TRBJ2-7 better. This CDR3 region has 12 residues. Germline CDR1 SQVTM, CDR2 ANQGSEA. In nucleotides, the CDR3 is TGCAGCGTTGATGGCAGGCGAAATGAGCAGTACTTC. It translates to CSVDGRRNEQYF.

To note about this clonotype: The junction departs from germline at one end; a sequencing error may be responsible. CDR3 sequence reads: CASSLAGTYKEQFF. DNA of the CDR3: TGTGCCAGCAGCTTGGCAGGTACCTACAAGGAGCAGTTTTTC. The chain combines TRBV7-9 with TRBJ2-1, with D unclear. The germline CDR1 and CDR2 sequences are SEHNR and FQNEAQ (reference sequence). The CDR3 loop spans 14 amino acids.